The count of the clone carrying this T cell receptor (beta chain) is one. Its antigen is unknown. These data are taken from a study of cytomegalovirus exposure and HLA in healthy donors. Use of 60 Vbeta and 13 Jbeta primers characterized the PCR. Here immunoSEQ multiplex PCR was the method, and the copy in TCRdb shows in-frame clones only, minus some. The table shows around 150,000 clones, with approximately 85% occurring only once. The CDR3 sequence is 16 residues long. Trimming cost V 4 bases and J 6 bases, with 22 bases left between them. Per germline, CDR1 GTSNPN and CDR2 SVGIG (reference sequence). Study-wide points: The study put under 200 TCR beta chains on its list as cytomegalovirus-associated. DRB1 had the most TCR associations and HLA-C the fewest, a later analysis found, with rates varying by HLA locus.

The source of this sequence is a man between 18 and 29 years old in good health and CMV-seropositive. Sequencing was done on a sample of PBMCs. The chain links TRBV30 to TRBJ1-5; maybe TRBD1 (6 bases). The CDR3 region is CAWNPGHQGAIQPQHF. CDR3 sequence (DNA): TGTGCCTGGAACCCGGGACACCAAGGGGCTATTCAGCCCCAGCATTTT. Based on the CDR3 plus reference TRBV30 and TRBJ1-5, the full variable domain is SQTIHQWPATLVQPVGSPLSLECTVEGTSNPNLYWYRQAAGRGLQLLFYSVGIGQISSEVPQNLSASRPQDRQFILSSKKLLLSDSGFYLCAWNPGHQGAIQPQHFGDGTRLSIL.